In this sample, the clone carrying this T cell receptor (beta chain) turned up a few times. The source of the sample is a study of T-cell reconstitution after alpha-beta-depleted transplantation in children. Germline V gene lookup returns CDR1 SNHLY and CDR2 FYNNEI. V was pared by 6 bases and J by 0 bases, with 18 bases between. The CDR3 contains 16 residues. Unique molecular identifiers were used in preparing the TCRbeta library. Each CDR3 protein gets one entry after TCRdb re-called the PCR reads with MiXCR. The profile covers approximately 510,000 distinct CDR3 sequences, with roughly 18% appearing a single time and approximately 3% taken by the ten largest.

This chain joins TRBV2 and TRBJ2-7; possibly TRBD1 for D (5 bases). This specimen consisted of PBMCs from the stem cell graft donor, obtained from the stem cell graft. The clonotype comes from a human donor who donated a stem cell graft to a child with acute lymphoblastic leukemia. The CDR3 reads CASRAPHLQGSYEQYF. The CDR3 DNA reads TGTGCCAGCAGGGCCCCCCACCTTCAGGGCTCCTACGAGCAGTACTTC.